The clone carrying this T cell receptor (beta chain) has only a few counts. Its specificity is not known. These data originate in a study of identical twins. This CDR3 contains 15 residues. The germline V gene has CDR1 SGHAT and CDR2 FQNNGV. Between the trimmed V and J ends, which lost 1 base and 3 bases, there was a span of 13 bases. TCRdb reanalysed the 5' RACE reads using MiXCR and keeps one entry per CDR3 protein. The table shows more than 1.5 million distinct CDR3 sequences, with under 35% occurring only once. Study conclusions and caveats: Insertion counts were lower in abundant cord blood beta clonotypes, a trend that memory repertoires did not show. There is a chance that invariant MAIT and iNKT cells partially muddied zero-insertion analyses. Out-of-frame alpha sequences common to twins exhibited a surplus of low generation probability.

The sequencing sample was made of cord blood. The receptor comes from a newborn girl in good health. The rearrangement links TRBV11-2 to TRBJ2-7; D remains unclear. CDR3 nucleotides: TGTGCCAGCAGCTTAGTTTCCAGCTTTGGCTACGAGCAGTACTTC. Amino acids: CASSLVSSFGYEQYF.